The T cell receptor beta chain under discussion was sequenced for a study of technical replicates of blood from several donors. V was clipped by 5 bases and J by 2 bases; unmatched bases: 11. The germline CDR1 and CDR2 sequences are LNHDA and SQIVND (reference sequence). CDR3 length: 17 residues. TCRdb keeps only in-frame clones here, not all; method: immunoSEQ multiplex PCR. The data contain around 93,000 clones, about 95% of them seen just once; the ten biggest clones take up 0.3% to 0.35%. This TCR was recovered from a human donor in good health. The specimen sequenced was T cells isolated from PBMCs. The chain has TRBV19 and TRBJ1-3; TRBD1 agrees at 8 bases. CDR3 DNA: TGTGCCAGTAGTCAGGACAGGGAGTTTATCCCTGGAAACACCATATATTTT. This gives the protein CASSQDREFIPGNTIYF.